These 17 T cell receptor beta chains were sequenced from one sample in a study of tumor-infiltrating lymphocytes in primary liver carcinoma. The template, roughly 550 ng total RNA, yielded TCR beta cDNA made with a constant-region primer. The TCR beta library was amplified through three nested multiplex PCR rounds in a modified ARM-PCR procedure. A C-beta reverse primer was combined with TRBV1-TRBV30 forward primers in the first two PCR rounds, and each round had 10 cycles. TCRdb reanalysed the multiplex PCR reads using MiXCR and keeps one entry per CDR3 protein. The sample holds approximately 320,000 distinct CDR3 sequences, approximately 58% seen once. Unsorted whole blood supplied the blood RNA, and germline DNA was isolated too. Sequenced input: peripheral blood. The receptors were gathered from a woman in her thirties with primary liver carcinoma and hepatitis B virus infection.

This sequence joins TRBV4-1 and TRBJ2-3; either TRBD1 or TRBD2 may fit D (6 bases each). Germline values: CDR1 MGHRA, CDR2 YSYEKL. This CDR3 spans 16 amino acids. The V and J ends lost 7 bases and 0 bases respectively, with 17 bases between them. CDR3 nucleotides: TGCGCCAGCAACCGGGGGCCTGACTGGAGCACAGATACGCAGTATTTT. Translation gives CASNRGPDWSTDTQYF.

The V gene is TRBV24-1, the J gene TRBJ2-5; the match to TRBD2 covers 9 bases. V was clipped by 4 bases and J by 2 bases; unmatched bases: 4. CDR3 length equals 15 residues. The germline V gene encodes CDR1 KGHDR and CDR2 SFDVKD. CDR3 DNA sequence: TGTGCCACCAGTGACCCCCTAGCGGGGCAAGAGACCCAGTACTTC. This translates into CATSDPLAGQETQYF.

This clonotype was recorded only once. Given the absence of the conserved phenylalanine or tryptophan at the CDR3 end, a read error is likely. The chain combines TRBV14 with TRBJ2-5, with D possibly matching TRBD2 (5 bases). The germline V gene encodes CDR1 SGHDN and CDR2 FVKESK. The CDR3 is 15 residues long. Trimming stripped 4 bases from V and 2 bases from J, with 14 bases between. CDR3 coding DNA: TGTGCCAGCAGCCGCCTCGGGGAGTTACAAGAGACCCAGTACCTC. Translated: CASSRLGELQETQYL.

As for this clonotype: The junction shows a germline mismatch at one end, possibly a read error. V and J are TRBV28 and TRBJ2-3; a weak D match, TRBD1 (5 bases). This CDR3 region has 12 residues. Germline CDR1 is MDHEN and CDR2 is SYDVKM. For the CDR3, the DNA is TGTGCCAGTGACGCGGACACAGATACGCGGTATTTT. It specifies CASDADTDTRYF.

V usage is TRBV12-3 or TRBV12-4 and J usage is TRBJ1-2; tentative D call: TRBD1 (6 bases). V lost 6 bases and J 6 bases, leaving 14 bases between the germline ends. There are 13 residues in the CDR3. CDR3 residues: CASRAQGQDGYTF. Here the CDR3 DNA reads TGTGCCAGCAGAGCACAGGGCCAGGATGGCTACACCTTC.

For this clonotype: A read error is possible here, since a much larger clone lies one base away. The gene calls are TRBV6-5 and TRBJ2-7; 7 nucleotides line up with TRBD2. Germline CDR1 is MNHEY and CDR2 is SVGAGI. The CDR3 spans 15 residues. Trimming took 2 bases from V and 5 from J; bases not matched to a gene: 9. CDR3 sequence: CASSYKGGMTHEQYF. The CDR3 nucleotides read TGTGCCAGCAGTTACAAGGGAGGGATGACCCACGAGCAGTACTTC.

V and J are TRBV7-9 and TRBJ2-7, with 9 bases identical to TRBD2. In germline, CDR1 is SEHNR, CDR2 FQNEAQ (reference sequence). The CDR3 length is 17 residues. V gave up 5 bases and J gave up 0 bases; unmatched junction bases: 11. The CDR3 sequence: CASSARLAGQNSYEQYF. The CDR3 nucleotides are TGTGCCAGCAGCGCCCGGCTAGCGGGACAGAACTCCTACGAGCAGTACTTC.

This clonotype was found many times. The chain joins TRBV12-3 or TRBV12-4 to TRBJ1-1, with D possibly being TRBD1 (5 bases). CDR3 length: 14 amino acids. V gave up 5 bases and J gave up 0 bases, with 10 bases separating them. The CDR3 protein is CASSPGTLNTEAFF. CDR3 nucleotide sequence: TGTGCCAGCAGTCCGGGGACGCTGAACACTGAAGCTTTCTTT.

A word on this clonotype: At one boundary the junction diverges from the germline segment, which might be a read error. This sequence joins TRBV6-5 and TRBJ2-5; no firm D call. Germline CDR1 is MNHEY and CDR2 is SVGAGI. CDR3 size: 13 residues. CDR3 sequence reads: CANSYSSTGTQYF. CDR3 coding DNA: TGTGCCAACAGTTACTCGTCCACGGGGACCCAGTACTTC.

Regarding this clonotype: The junction shows a germline mismatch at one end, possibly a read error. This chain joins TRBV11-2 and TRBJ2-3, with 13 bases fitting TRBD2. The CDR3 totals 16 residues. CDR1 is SGHAT and CDR2 is FQNNGV in the germline V gene. This CDR3 is CAGSPTSGRAADTQYF. The DNA for the CDR3 is TGTGCCGGCAGCCCAACTAGCGGGAGGGCGGCAGATACGCAGTACTTT.

The chain uses TRBV6-1 and TRBJ2-7, with D possibly matching TRBD2 (6 bases). The CDR3 has 12 residues. Per the germline V gene, CDR1 is MNHNS and CDR2 is SASEGT. V was shortened by 8 bases and J by 3 bases, with 11 bases between the two germline ends. CDR3 nucleotide sequence: TGTGCCAGCGGACTATCCCTCTACGAGCAGTACTTC. Translating gives CASGLSLYEQYF.

On this clonotype itself: A much larger clone differs from this one at a single base, so this may be a read error. The rearrangement links TRBV6-5 to TRBJ1-2; TRBD1 is a possible D gene (6 bases). The CDR3 consists of 14 residues. Germline V gene sequence: CDR1 MNHEY, CDR2 SVGAGI. The chain's CDR3 is CANSYGLQGVRYTF. Written as DNA, the CDR3 is TGTGCCAACAGTTATGGCCTACAGGGCGTCCGCTACACCTTC.

Comment on this clonotype: This sequence may be a read error, since a much larger clone differs from it by one base. The CDR3 end shows no conserved phenylalanine or tryptophan, and so a read error is likely. This chain links TRBV4-3 with TRBJ2-3, with 12 bases that match TRBD2. V was pared by 0 bases and J by 1 base, with 11 bases of the junction left unmatched. The CDR3 has 20 residues. In germline, CDR1 is LGHNA, CDR2 YSLEER. The CDR3 DNA reads TGCGCCAGCAGCCAAGAGTGGCTCGGACTAGCGGGGCTCCGCACAGATACGCAGTATTCT. Its protein is CASSQEWLGLAGLRTDTQYS.

Comments on this clonotype: One junction end does not reproduce the germline sequence, and a read error may be involved. The J gene is TRBJ1-2, the V gene TRBV11-2; 7 bases are a match to TRBD1. The germline V gene encodes CDR1 SGHAT and CDR2 FQNNGV. The CDR3 contains 15 residues. This CDR3 reads CASGLVPGQSHGYTF. In DNA form, the CDR3 reads TGTGCCAGCGGCTTAGTTCCGGGACAGAGCCATGGCTACACCTTC.

This clonotype was recorded once. The V gene is TRBV28, the J gene TRBJ2-7, with unresolved D. The germline V and J ends were trimmed by 5 bases and 2 bases, with 13 bases remaining between them. Germline assignment: CDR1 MDHEN and CDR2 SYDVKM. The CDR3 spans 14 residues. The CDR3, as DNA: TGTGCCAGCAGTATTTCCCGAGTCCCCTACGAGCAGTACTTC. Translation gives CASSISRVPYEQYF.

The chain employs TRBV6-5 and TRBJ1-5; D is ambiguous. Per germline, CDR1 MNHEY and CDR2 SVGAGI. The V gene lost 6 bases and the J gene lost 4 bases, with 10 bases spanning the gap. The CDR3 spans 13 residues. Written as DNA, the CDR3 is TGTGCCAGCAGCCCGACGATGAATCAGCCCCAGCATTTT. Its protein is CASSPTMNQPQHF.

Many counts were recorded for this clonotype. V usage is TRBV12-3 or TRBV12-4 and J usage is TRBJ2-7; maybe TRBD1 (5 bases). The CDR3 runs 14 residues. Deletions cut 4 bases from V and 2 bases from J, with 12 bases between. The CDR3 protein is CASSSTDSAYEQYF. As DNA, the CDR3 is TGTGCCAGCAGTTCCACCGACAGCGCCTACGAGCAGTACTTC.